This T cell receptor beta chain was sequenced for a study of TIL therapy for anti-PD-1-resistant metastatic lung cancer. About the study: Tumor harvest preceded PD-1/PD-L1 blockade, followed by nivolumab treatment. Tumors carried a median around 1.4 non-synonymous mutations per megabase.

Documented time point: pre-treatment sample, taken before nivolumab and TIL therapy. Adults with stage 4 NSCLC were enrolled in a phase I trial. Sequencing used immunoSEQ v3. The protocol was immunoSEQ multiplex PCR, while the TCRdb copy is restricted to in-frame clones and leaves out a portion. The table includes 25,000 to 35,000 clones, just under 75% detected once. The TCR originated in a woman between 30 and 80 years old with non-small cell lung cancer. Specimen: blood, collected at baseline.

CDR3 bases: TGTGCCACCGGGGGAGGGGCTAATAGCAATCAGCCCCAGCATTTT. Its translation is CATGGGANSNQPQHF. This chain connects TRBV19 to TRBJ1-5; D may be TRBD1 (5 bases). The CDR3 sequence is 15 residues long. V was pared by 10 bases and J by 0 bases, with 16 bases between. Germline V CDR1 and CDR2: LNHDA, SQIVND (reference sequence).